A selection of T cell receptor beta chains follows, all from one sample in a study of T cells after posttransplantation cyclophosphamide. Sequenced by immunoSEQ multiplex PCR; TCRdb stores in-frame clones only, minus some. The data show 40,000 to 60,000 clones, none appearing only once, with roughly 2% held by the ten largest. Sample: PBMCs. These receptors were collected from a man in his forties in good health, CMV-negative, and a related stem cell transplant donor. The conserved cysteine and the conserved F or W are not part of the CDR3 here. A D gene is named only where the DNA matches it firmly. The size of a clone is reported for some rows only, either as once, few or many, or as a class for expanded clones.

j_call | clone_size | d_call | v_call | cdr3_aa
TRBJ2-1 | . | TRBD2 | TRBV18 | ANSPPRGTSGRAKSYNEQF
TRBJ2-7 | many | TRBD2 | TRBV28 | ASIPAGLAVYEQY
TRBJ2-2 | many | TRBD2 | TRBV9 | ASSESPSGNLVSTGELF
. | . | TRBD2 | TRBV6-1 | ASSEEPLAGGPYEQY
TRBJ2-3 | many | . | TRBV28 | ASSSYYTDTQY
TRBJ2-1 | many | TRBD2 | TRBV19 | ASRAKAGNNNEQF
TRBJ1-5 | many | . | TRBV6-6 | ASGYAGRNQPQH
TRBJ2-7 | many | TRBD2 | TRBV10-3 | AISEILAGVYEQY
TRBJ2-2 | many | . | TRBV4-2 | ASSRRWSSGELF
TRBJ2-7 | many | TRBD1 | TRBV5-1 | ASSSSGQAYEQY
TRBJ2-7 | many | TRBD2 | TRBV29-1 | SYTSASSYEQY
TRBJ2-1 | many | TRBD1 | TRBV19 | ASSDGQDVYNEQF
TRBJ2-3 | many | . | TRBV18 | ASSLDSGTDTQY
TRBJ2-1 | many | TRBD2 | TRBV4-1 | ASSPGLAPYNEQF
TRBJ2-2 | many | . | TRBV4-2 | ASSQGLYERTSNTGELF
TRBJ2-3 | many | TRBD1 | TRBV19 | ASSQGQAITDTQY
TRBJ2-2 | many | . | TRBV9 | ASSVEGGGGELF
TRBJ2-5 | many | . | TRBV15 | ATTTGSYQETQY
TRBJ1-1 | many | . | TRBV7-2 | ASSLVTEAF
TRBJ2-1 | many | TRBD1 | TRBV29-1 | SVRQGIRVGEQF
TRBJ1-5 | many | TRBD1 | TRBV6-1 | ASNEGTDSNQPQH
TRBJ1-1 | many | TRBD1 | TRBV9 | ASSVSGQVNTEAF
TRBJ2-3 | many | TRBD2 | TRBV29-1 | SVCREGTDTQY
TRBJ2-7 | many | TRBD1 | TRBV28 | ASSPPGQVPEQY
TRBJ2-3 | many | . | TRBV2 | ASRDSGTDTQY
TRBJ1-1 | many | . | TRBV5-1 | ASSPRGGSNTEAF
TRBJ1-2 | many | TRBD1 | TRBV28 | ASSVPGQGGVGYT
TRBJ1-4 | many | . | TRBV7-9 | ASSLGGGAGEKLF
TRBJ2-7 | many | . | TRBV5-6 | ASSLPPSIYYEQY
TRBJ2-5 | many | . | TRBV27 | ASSLGETQY
TRBJ2-5 | many | TRBD1 | TRBV29-1 | SAAGDSQETQY
TRBJ2-1 | many | TRBD2 | TRBV5-6 | ASSSGLGFNEQF
TRBJ1-6 | many | . | TRBV5-1 | ASSLRSRDNSPLH
TRBJ2-7 | many | TRBD1 | TRBV19 | ATKRQGAYEQY
TRBJ2-7 | many | . | TRBV29-1 | SVVPAGSYEQY
TRBJ1-5 | many | . | TRBV19 | ASIPGKRGNQPQH
TRBJ2-5 | many | TRBD2 | TRBV7-2 | ASSISSGGETQY
TRBJ2-1 | many | . | TRBV10-1 | ASSRERNNEQF
TRBJ2-1 | many | TRBD1 | TRBV5-1 | ASSAQGANYNEQF
TRBJ1-3 | many | TRBD1 | TRBV25-1 | ASSELGQGLSGNTIY
TRBJ2-7 | many | TRBD2 | TRBV19 | ASSMGPGTSGRRSYEQY
TRBJ2-5 | few | . | TRBV11-2 | ASSPPWRQEKY
TRBJ1-2 | many | . | TRBV7-2 | ASSLLLDTFLLYGYT
TRBJ2-2 | many | . | TRBV6-6 | ASSYPPPGGELF
TRBJ1-6 | few | TRBD1 | TRBV7-2 | ASSMAGGTNSPLH
TRBJ2-5 | many | TRBD2 | TRBV7-3 | ASSFQGGVQETQY
TRBJ2-7 | many | . | TRBV13 | ATSGDSYEQY
TRBJ1-5 | many | . | TRBV19 | ASSIKGHVQPQH
TRBJ2-5 | many | TRBD2 | TRBV10-1 | ASSAASGRETQY
TRBJ2-5 | many | TRBD2 | TRBV7-6 | ASSLGGRAIETQY
TRBJ2-7 | many | . | TRBV5-1 | ASSSDGGSYEQY
TRBJ2-7 | many | TRBD1 | TRBV29-1 | SGGQGEGGEQY
TRBJ1-6 | few | . | TRBV7-2 | ASSRTLIGQNNSPLH